The 24 T cell receptor beta chains below all came from one sample that was sequenced in a study of blood T cell repertoires in COVID-19. TCRdb's table, derived via immunoSEQ multiplex PCR, lists solely in-frame clones and lacks some. The data show a few hundred thousand clones, about 92% seen once. Sequenced input: PBMCs or T cells enriched from blood (not recorded which). Source of these receptors: a woman aged 25 to 39 who had recovered from COVID-19.

The chain recombines TRBV30 with TRBJ2-7; tentative D call: TRBD1 (6 bases). The V and J ends lost 1 base and 7 bases respectively, with 14 bases between them. Per germline, CDR1 GTSNPN and CDR2 SVGIG (reference sequence). CDR3 length: 13 amino acids. CDR3: CAWSADSLGEQYF. CDR3 coding DNA: TGTGCCTGGAGTGCGGACAGCCTGGGGGAGCAGTACTTC.

This clone showed up just once. V is TRBV5-4 and J is TRBJ2-3, with TRBD2 matching over 8 bases. The J segment lost 6 bases and the V segment lost 0 bases, leaving 3 bases of the junction unmatched. This CDR3 has 14 residues. In germline, CDR1 is SGHNT, CDR2 YYREEE (reference sequence). The CDR3: CASSLGQRGDTQYF. For the CDR3, the DNA is TGTGCCAGCAGCTTGGGACAGCGGGGGGATACGCAGTATTTT.

The chain combines TRBV2 with TRBJ2-1, with unresolved D. The CDR3 contains 14 residues. Trimming stripped 4 bases from V and 9 bases from J, with 16 bases between. The V gene's germline CDR1 is SNHLY and CDR2 FYNNEI. CDR3 DNA sequence: TGTGCCAGCAGTGCCGCAGGCACATATAGTGAGCAGTTCTTC. Amino acid sequence: CASSAAGTYSEQFF.

The chain couples TRBV9 to TRBJ2-2; D may be TRBD1 (5 bases). V dropped 1 base and J dropped 3 bases, with 16 bases sitting between them. Germline CDR1 is SGDLS and CDR2 is YYNGEE. The CDR3 consists of 17 residues. The CDR3 protein is CASSVKGQGVDTGELFF. CDR3 coding DNA: TGTGCCAGCAGCGTAAAAGGGCAGGGTGTAGACACCGGGGAGCTGTTTTTT.

J is TRBJ2-7 and V is TRBV10-3, with D possibly matching TRBD1 (6 bases). Germline CDR1 reads ENHRY; CDR2 reads SYGVKD. The V end was cut by 10 bases, the J end by 3 bases, with 19 bases between. The CDR3 has 14 amino acids. The CDR3 DNA reads TGTGCCACCTTACAGGGCCACCCTCGCTACGAGCAGTACTTC. It yields the protein CATLQGHPRYEQYF.

CDR3 nucleotide sequence: TGTGCCAGTAGTAGACAGACTTATGGCTACACCTTC. Its protein is CASSRQTYGYTF. The chain employs TRBV19 and TRBJ1-2; D might be TRBD1 (5 bases). Germline V gene data show CDR1 as LNHDA and CDR2 as SQIVND (reference sequence). The CDR3 is made up of 12 amino acids. Trimming removed 4 bases at V and 5 bases at J, with 8 bases between.

The J gene is TRBJ1-2, the V gene TRBV6-1, with a possible D match to TRBD1 (6 bases). Trimming shortened V by 1 base and J by 4 bases, and 10 bases separated the two germline ends. Looked up from germline, CDR1 is MNHNS and CDR2 is SASEGT. The CDR3 covers 14 residues. CDR3 nucleotide sequence: TGTGCCAGCAGTGAAGTACAGGGTTTCTATGGCTACACCTTC. Amino acids: CASSEVQGFYGYTF.

The rearrangement joins TRBV28 to TRBJ1-6; the match to TRBD1 covers 7 bases. The V and J ends lost 6 bases and 9 bases, in that order; junction bases with no gene match: 8. The CDR3 contains 14 residues. The germline V gene encodes CDR1 MDHEN and CDR2 SYDVKM. This CDR3 reads CASSSMTGSSPLHF. For the CDR3, the DNA is TGTGCCAGCAGCAGCATGACAGGGAGTTCACCCCTCCACTTT.

V gene TRBV28 combines with J gene TRBJ1-1, with D perhaps matching TRBD1 (5 bases). Trimming shortened V by 2 bases and J by 11 bases, and 12 bases separated the two germline ends. This CDR3 comprises 12 residues. Germline CDR1 reads MDHEN; CDR2 reads SYDVKM. The CDR3 coding sequence is TGTGCCAGCAGTTTAGGACGAAACAGGGCTTTCTTT. Translation: CASSLGRNRAFF.

This clone was seen only once. The CDR3 loop reads CASSLGREGRSRDEQFF. Written as DNA, the CDR3 is TGTGCCAGCAGCTTAGGGCGGGAGGGCCGATCTCGCGATGAGCAGTTCTTC. The chain joins TRBV11-3 to TRBJ2-1; 9 bases line up with TRBD2. V was pared by 1 base and J by 8 bases, with 12 bases of the junction left unmatched. This CDR3 is built from 17 residues. From germline, CDR1 is SGHNT and CDR2 YENEEA.

This chain links TRBV6-1 with TRBJ1-4, with TRBD1 identical over 11 bases. The germline CDR1 and CDR2 sequences are MNHNS and SASEGT. The CDR3 consists of 16 residues. Trimming removed 2 bases from V and 5 bases from J; junction bases left unmatched: 4. CDR3 residues: CASSEPWDRGNEKLFF. The CDR3 DNA follows: TGTGCCAGCAGTGAACCGTGGGACAGGGGGAATGAAAAACTGTTTTTT.

This clone was seen a few times. V is TRBV6-2 or TRBV6-3 and J is TRBJ1-1, with D unresolved. This CDR3 is built from 14 residues. From germline, CDR1 is MNHEY and CDR2 SVGEGT. Trimming left V 3 bases short and J 4 bases short, with 12 bases between. The CDR3 DNA reads TGTGCCAGCAGTTATAAGGTGACAACCACTGAAGCTTTCTTT. Translated: CASSYKVTTTEAFF.

This clone was picked up a small number of times. This chain's CDR3 is CASNPWPPNLRQETQYF. CDR3 bases: TGTGCCAGCAACCCTTGGCCTCCCAATCTTCGACAAGAGACCCAGTACTTC. J is TRBJ2-5 and V is TRBV5-6; D is uncertain. This CDR3 contains 17 residues. Germline V gene lookup returns CDR1 SGHDT and CDR2 YYEEEE. V was cut by 6 bases and J by 2 bases, with 23 bases left in between.

The V and J genes are TRBV28 and TRBJ1-5, with 8 bases aligning to TRBD1. Trimming took 6 bases from V and 1 from J; bases not matched to a gene: 5. Germline CDR1 is MDHEN and CDR2 is SYDVKM. The CDR3 has 15 amino acids. The CDR3 protein is CASRARTGSNQPQHF. CDR3 in DNA: TGTGCCAGCAGAGCCCGGACAGGGAGCAATCAGCCCCAGCATTTT.

The chain employs TRBV24-1 and TRBJ2-3; TRBD2 matches 8 bases. The CDR3 is 12 amino acids. CDR1 KGHDR and CDR2 SFDVKD come from the germline V gene. The junction had 8 bases not matched to a gene; V was cut back by 4 bases and J by 15 bases. CDR3 region: CATSDAGLVHYF. In nucleotides, the CDR3 is TGTGCCACCAGTGACGCGGGACTAGTCCATTATTTT.

This rearrangement joins TRBV30 to TRBJ1-1, with D perhaps matching TRBD1 (5 bases). V was clipped by 4 bases and J by 7 bases, with 13 bases between them. CDR3 length: 12 amino acids. CDR1 is GTSNPN, CDR2 SVGIG, per germline (reference sequence). The CDR3 reads CAWKVNQGEAFF. The CDR3 DNA reads as TGTGCCTGGAAAGTTAACCAGGGTGAAGCTTTCTTT. Using reference TRBV30 and TRBJ1-1 for the parts outside the CDR3, the full variable domain is SQTIHQWPATLVQPVGSPLSLECTVEGTSNPNLYWYRQAAGRGLQLLFYSVGIGQISSEVPQNLSASRPQDRQFILSSKKLLLSDSGFYLCAWKVNQGEAFFGQGTRLTVV.

The chain combines TRBV27 with TRBJ1-2; the D is unclear. The CDR3 covers 13 residues. The germline V gene has CDR1 MNHEY and CDR2 SMNVEV (reference sequence). Trimming shortened V by 0 bases and J by 2 bases, and 4 bases separated the two germline ends. DNA for the CDR3: TGTGCCAGCAGTTTATCAGCGAACTATGGCTACACCTTC. Translated, it gives CASSLSANYGYTF.

This clone was found once. The gene calls are TRBV5-5 and TRBJ1-4; D unresolved. V was shortened by 4 bases and J by 7 bases, with 14 bases between the two germline ends. Germline CDR1 SGHKS, CDR2 YYEKEE (reference sequence). The CDR3 has 14 residues. This CDR3 reads CASSSRRSSEKLFF. The CDR3 nucleotides are TGTGCCAGCAGCAGTAGGAGAAGCAGTGAAAAACTGTTTTTT. Complete variable domain (other parts from reference TRBV5-5 and TRBJ1-4): DAGVTQSPTHLIKTRGQQVTLRCSPISGHKSVSWYQQVLGQGPQFIFQYYEKEERGRGNFPDRFSARQFPNYSSELNVNALLLGDSALYLCASSSRRSSEKLFFGSGTQLSVL.

The chain uses TRBV6-5 and TRBJ1-6; D gene unclear. V shed 5 bases and J shed 8 bases, with 16 bases lying between them. The CDR3 covers 15 residues. Germline CDR1 reads MNHEY; CDR2 reads SVGAGI. The CDR3 DNA follows: TGTGCCAGCAGTAGAGTCAGCGCCCGGGATTCACCCCTCCACTTT. Encoded protein: CASSRVSARDSPLHF.

This chain connects TRBV7-9 to TRBJ2-2, with 7 bases lining up with TRBD1. In germline, CDR1 is SEHNR, CDR2 FQNEAQ (reference sequence). This CDR3 contains 15 residues. Unmatched junction bases numbered 7, after V lost 6 bases and J lost 3 bases. CDR3 DNA: TGTGCCAGCAGATCGGGGACAGAGGACACCGGGGAGCTGTTTTTT. This translates into CASRSGTEDTGELFF.

The chain is built from TRBV10-2 and TRBJ1-1; 7 bases map to TRBD1. The length of the CDR3 is 13 residues. Germline V lookup: CDR1 WSHSY, CDR2 SAAADI. J lost 4 bases, V lost 9 bases, and 8 bases had no gene match. The CDR3 sequence is CASNRGVGTEAFF. The CDR3 DNA is TGCGCCAGTAACAGGGGAGTGGGCACTGAAGCTTTCTTT.

The chain couples TRBV18 to TRBJ2-7, with a weak D call TRBD1 (6 bases). The CDR3 loop spans 13 amino acids. CDR1 KGHSH and CDR2 LQKENI come from the germline V gene. Trimming removed 0 bases from V and 10 bases from J, with 13 bases in between. In DNA, the CDR3 is TGTGCCAGCTCACCACCGAGTTTGGACAGACAGTACTTC. It yields the protein CASSPPSLDRQYF.

CDR3 bases: TGTGCCAGTTCGGCGGGAGCACTAGCGGGAGACAATGAGCAGTTCTTC. This gives the protein CASSAGALAGDNEQFF. The chain is built from TRBV19 and TRBJ2-1, with 11 positions matching TRBD2. CDR3 length equals 16 residues. V shed 8 bases and J 5 bases; nucleotides not matched to a gene: 11. In germline, CDR1 is LNHDA, CDR2 SQIVND (reference sequence).

The J gene is TRBJ2-3, the V gene TRBV20-1; the match to TRBD1 covers 10 bases. Germline V gene sequence: CDR1 DFQATT, CDR2 SNEGSKA (reference sequence). Unmatched junction bases numbered 9, after V lost 3 bases and J lost 0 bases. The CDR3 totals 17 residues. CDR3 region: CSASKPGQGPSTDTQYF. DNA of the CDR3: TGCAGTGCTAGTAAACCGGGACAGGGGCCTAGCACAGATACGCAGTATTTT.